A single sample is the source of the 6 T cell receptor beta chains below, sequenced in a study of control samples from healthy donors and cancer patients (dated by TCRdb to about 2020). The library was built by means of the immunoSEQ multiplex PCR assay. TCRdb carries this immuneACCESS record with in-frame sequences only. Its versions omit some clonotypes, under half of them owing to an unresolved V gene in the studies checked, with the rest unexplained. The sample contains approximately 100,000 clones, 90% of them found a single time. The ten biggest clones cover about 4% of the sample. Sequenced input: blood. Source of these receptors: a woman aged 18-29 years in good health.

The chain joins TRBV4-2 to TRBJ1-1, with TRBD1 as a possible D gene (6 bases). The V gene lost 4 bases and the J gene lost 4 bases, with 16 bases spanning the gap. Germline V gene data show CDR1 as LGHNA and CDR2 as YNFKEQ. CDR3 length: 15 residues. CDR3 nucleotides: TGTGCCAGCAGCCCGGCGATGGGGGCTGTCACTGAAGCTTTCTTT. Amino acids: CASSPAMGAVTEAFF.

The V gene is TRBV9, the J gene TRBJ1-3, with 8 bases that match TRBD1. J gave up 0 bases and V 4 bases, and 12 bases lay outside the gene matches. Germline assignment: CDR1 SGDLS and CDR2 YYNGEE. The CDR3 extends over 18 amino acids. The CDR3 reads CASSPLMDRALSGNTIYF. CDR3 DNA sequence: TGTGCCAGCAGCCCCCTAATGGACAGGGCCCTCTCTGGAAACACCATATATTTT.

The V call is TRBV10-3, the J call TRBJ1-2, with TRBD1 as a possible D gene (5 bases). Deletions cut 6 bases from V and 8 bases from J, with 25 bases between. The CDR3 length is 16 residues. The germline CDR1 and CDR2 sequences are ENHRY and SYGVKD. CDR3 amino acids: CAIRNLGGEQPGGYTF. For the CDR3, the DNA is TGTGCCATCAGGAACCTCGGGGGGGAACAGCCCGGGGGCTACACCTTC.

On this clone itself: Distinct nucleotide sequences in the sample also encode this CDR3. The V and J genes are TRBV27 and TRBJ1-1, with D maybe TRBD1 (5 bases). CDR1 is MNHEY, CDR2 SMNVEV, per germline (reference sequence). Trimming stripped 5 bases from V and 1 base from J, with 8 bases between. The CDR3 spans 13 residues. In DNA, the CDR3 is TGTGCCAGCAGTCTTGGACAGAACACTGAAGCTTTCTTT. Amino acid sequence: CASSLGQNTEAFF.

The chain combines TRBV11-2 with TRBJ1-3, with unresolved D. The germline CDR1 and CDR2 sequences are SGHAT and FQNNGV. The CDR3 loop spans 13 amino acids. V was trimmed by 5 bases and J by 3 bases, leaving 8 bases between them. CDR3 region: CASSVGVGNTIYF. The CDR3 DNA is TGTGCCAGCAGCGTGGGAGTTGGAAACACCATATATTTT.

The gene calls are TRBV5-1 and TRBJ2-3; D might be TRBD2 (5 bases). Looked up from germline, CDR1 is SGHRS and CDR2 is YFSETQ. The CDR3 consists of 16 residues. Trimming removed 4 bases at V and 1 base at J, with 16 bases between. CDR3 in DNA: TGCGCCAGCAGCCCTCAAGTCCTAGCTCGCACAGATACGCAGTATTTT. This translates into CASSPQVLARTDTQYF.